A single sample is the source of the 6 T cell receptor beta chains below, sequenced in a study. TCRdb reprocessed the 5' RACE reads with MiXCR, giving one entry per CDR3 protein. The sample records more than 4,500 distinct CDR3 sequences, around three fifths being singletons. The sequencing input was naive CD4+ T cells sorted from blood. The subset is: naive CD4+ T cells, CD4+CD45RA+CD25-. These receptors came from a female donor with breast cancer.

CDR3 sequence: CASTDNKGEQYF. CDR3 coding DNA: TGTGCCAGCACTGACAACAAGGGGGAGCAGTACTTC. This chain joins TRBV28 and TRBJ2-7; D perhaps matches TRBD1 (5 bases). CDR3 length: 12 residues. Germline CDR1 reads MDHEN; CDR2 reads SYDVKM. V was shortened by 7 bases and J by 7 bases, with 14 bases between the two germline ends.

The chain employs TRBV20-1 and TRBJ1-1; D may be TRBD1 (6 bases). The CDR3 totals 14 residues. The V gene lost 1 base and the J gene lost 1 base, with 10 bases spanning the gap. The germline gives CDR1 DFQATT, CDR2 SNEGSKA (reference sequence). Here the CDR3 DNA reads TGCAGTGCTAGAGCGGGGGCTCCGAACACTGAAGCTTTCTTT. Residues: CSARAGAPNTEAFF.

In its sample, this clonotype was seen once. Without the conserved terminal phenylalanine or tryptophan, this CDR3 likely stems from a read error. The chain has TRBV28 and TRBJ2-1; TRBD2 matches 11 bases. Trimming took 7 bases from V and 0 from J; bases not matched to a gene: 14. Germline-derived CDR1 and CDR2 are MDHEN and SYDVKM. This CDR3 region has 19 residues. The CDR3 sequence is CASNPIRASGRSSYNEQFS. The DNA for the CDR3 is TGTGCCAGCAACCCCATTCGGGCTAGCGGGAGGAGCTCCTACAATGAGCAGTTCTCC.

This chain uses TRBV9 with TRBJ1-1; TRBD1 aligns across 7 bases. The CDR3 runs to 14 residues. J was trimmed by 3 bases and V by 2 bases; bases with no gene match: 4. Looked up from germline, CDR1 is SGDLS and CDR2 is YYNGEE. As DNA, the CDR3 is TGTGCCAGCAGCGTCGACGGGACAGACACTGAAGCTTTCTTT. Protein sequence: CASSVDGTDTEAFF.

The chain combines TRBV6-1 with TRBJ1-2; D uncertain. There are 14 residues in the CDR3. Germline V lookup: CDR1 MNHNS, CDR2 SASEGT. V was shortened by 2 bases and J by 2 bases, with 9 bases between the two germline ends. The chain's CDR3 is CASSESEQNYGYTF. CDR3 DNA: TGTGCCAGCAGTGAATCAGAACAGAACTATGGCTACACCTTC.

This clonotype was detected only once. The chain links TRBV29-1 to TRBJ1-4; D remains ambiguous. The CDR3 covers 12 residues. V gave up 1 base and J gave up 4 bases, with 4 bases separating them. Germline CDR1 reads SQVTM; CDR2 reads ANQGSEA. CDR3 nucleotides: TGCAGCGTTGAAGGGTATAATGAAAAACTGTTTTTT. It translates to CSVEGYNEKLFF.